The rows below give T cell receptor beta chains drawn from one sample of a study of blood T cells in healthy people across ages. In TCRdb, the 5' RACE reads were re-called with MiXCR into one record per CDR3 protein. The sample lists around 1.5 million distinct CDR3 sequences, around 59% occurring once. The material sequenced was blood. These receptors were obtained from a man aged 18 to 30 in good health. The CDR3 runs from the conserved cysteine through the conserved F or W. D genes are given only for firm matches.

D gene: -
J gene: TRBJ2-5
V gene: TRBV7-9
CDR3 protein: CASEQTAQETQYF

D gene: -
J gene: -
V gene: TRBV20-1
CDR3 protein: CSARDLERLTYIQYF

D gene: -
J gene: TRBJ2-5
V gene: TRBV20-1
CDR3 protein: CSASSPRGWETQYF

D gene: -
J gene: TRBJ2-2
V gene: TRBV6-6
CDR3 protein: CASNSAGELFF

D gene: -
J gene: TRBJ2-3
V gene: TRBV7-9
CDR3 protein: CASSSRDGGNTDTQYF

D gene: -
J gene: TRBJ1-4
V gene: TRBV7-4
CDR3 protein: CASSLALGTGTLNEKLFF

D gene: -
J gene: TRBJ1-2
V gene: TRBV12-3/TRBV12-4
CDR3 protein: CALRWDYGYTF

D gene: TRBD2
J gene: TRBJ2-1
V gene: TRBV6-2/TRBV6-3
CDR3 protein: CASRRWTSGTYNEQFF

D gene: -
J gene: TRBJ2-3
V gene: TRBV20-1
CDR3 protein: CSANQRAEKADTQYF

D gene: -
J gene: TRBJ2-7
V gene: TRBV21-1
CDR3 protein: CASSGYKGSYEQYF

D gene: -
J gene: TRBJ1-2
V gene: TRBV29-1
CDR3 protein: CSVDGGEGSYGYTF

D gene: TRBD2
J gene: TRBJ2-5
V gene: TRBV2
CDR3 protein: CASSEAGSGRHQETQYF

D gene: -
J gene: TRBJ1-2
V gene: TRBV5-8
CDR3 protein: CASSKARENDYGYTF

D gene: -
J gene: TRBJ2-1
V gene: TRBV6-1
CDR3 protein: CASTGLTGFSSYNEQFF

D gene: -
J gene: TRBJ2-3
V gene: TRBV5-1
CDR3 protein: CASKKTSRASTDTQYF

D gene: -
J gene: TRBJ1-2
V gene: TRBV5-6
CDR3 protein: CASSLVGVDGYTF

D gene: TRBD1
J gene: TRBJ2-5
V gene: TRBV5-1
CDR3 protein: CASSFRGRYNEQYF

D gene: TRBD2
J gene: TRBJ2-7
V gene: TRBV11-2
CDR3 protein: CASSGPGLDFNEQYF

D gene: -
J gene: TRBJ1-2
V gene: TRBV27
CDR3 protein: CASSLSTVSVGVYGYTF

D gene: -
J gene: TRBJ2-7
V gene: TRBV11-2
CDR3 protein: CASRVGRSSYEQYF

D gene: TRBD2
J gene: TRBJ2-1
V gene: TRBV4-2
CDR3 protein: CASSQVTGTSECSKFF

D gene: -
J gene: TRBJ2-3
V gene: TRBV10-3
CDR3 protein: CAISGTGRDTDTQYF

D gene: -
J gene: -
V gene: TRBV12-2
CDR3 protein: CASRFRRQETQYF

D gene: TRBD2
J gene: TRBJ2-3
V gene: TRBV5-1
CDR3 protein: CASSTGLAGVDTQYF

D gene: TRBD1
J gene: TRBJ2-3
V gene: TRBV29-1
CDR3 protein: CSTADRVVTDTQYF

D gene: -
J gene: TRBJ2-7
V gene: TRBV21-1
CDR3 protein: CASSKIPGPGDEQYF

D gene: TRBD2
J gene: TRBJ2-7
V gene: TRBV7-2
CDR3 protein: CASSTWTSGGARDEQYF

D gene: -
J gene: TRBJ2-1
V gene: TRBV20-1
CDR3 protein: CSAGRQVSYNEQFF

D gene: -
J gene: TRBJ2-7
V gene: TRBV5-5
CDR3 protein: CASRQKDSLLYYEQYF

D gene: -
J gene: TRBJ1-5
V gene: TRBV18
CDR3 protein: CASSNTEGGNQPQHF

D gene: -
J gene: TRBJ2-1
V gene: TRBV20-1
CDR3 protein: CSARVSRSPYNEQFF

D gene: TRBD2
J gene: TRBJ2-1
V gene: TRBV27
CDR3 protein: CASSFRWAGGPASSYNEQFF

D gene: TRBD2
J gene: TRBJ2-3
V gene: TRBV29-1
CDR3 protein: CSVEATSGLTDTQYF

D gene: -
J gene: TRBJ2-7
V gene: TRBV29-1
CDR3 protein: CSVVSGMGSYEQYF

D gene: -
J gene: TRBJ2-1
V gene: TRBV11-2
CDR3 protein: CASSWEAGNEQFF

D gene: -
J gene: TRBJ1-1
V gene: TRBV2
CDR3 protein: CASSHVGGTEAFF

D gene: -
J gene: TRBJ2-1
V gene: TRBV6-2/TRBV6-3
CDR3 protein: CASSYTQSAVYNEQFF

D gene: TRBD2
J gene: TRBJ2-3
V gene: TRBV5-1
CDR3 protein: CASSSGTSGSTDTQYF

D gene: -
J gene: TRBJ2-5
V gene: TRBV4-1
CDR3 protein: CASSQVLLGTQYF

D gene: -
J gene: TRBJ1-5
V gene: TRBV7-8
CDR3 protein: CASSQIGGINQPQHF

D gene: -
J gene: TRBJ2-3
V gene: TRBV11-2
CDR3 protein: CASSLTVVATDTQYF

D gene: -
J gene: TRBJ2-5
V gene: TRBV3-1
CDR3 protein: CASSHLPLGETQYF

D gene: -
J gene: TRBJ2-3
V gene: TRBV27
CDR3 protein: CASSLLEFGDTQYF

D gene: -
J gene: TRBJ1-4
V gene: TRBV11-2
CDR3 protein: CASSAGVGKLFF

D gene: -
J gene: TRBJ2-2
V gene: TRBV20-1
CDR3 protein: CSARERMEQGNTGELFF

D gene: TRBD2
J gene: TRBJ2-4
V gene: TRBV6-1
CDR3 protein: CASSGPGLAHWYF

D gene: -
J gene: TRBJ1-2
V gene: TRBV7-9
CDR3 protein: CASSSRLRGRLLGYTF

D gene: -
J gene: -
V gene: TRBV7-9
CDR3 protein: CASSLIDYYYEQYF

D gene: TRBD1
J gene: TRBJ2-3
V gene: TRBV4-3
CDR3 protein: CASSQDISQGTDTQYF

D gene: -
J gene: TRBJ2-5
V gene: TRBV6-2/TRBV6-3
CDR3 protein: CASTPGRLAEQYF

D gene: -
J gene: TRBJ1-2
V gene: TRBV10-3
CDR3 protein: CAISEGAANYGYTF

D gene: -
J gene: TRBJ1-1
V gene: TRBV5-1
CDR3 protein: CASSTPRQANTEAFF

D gene: TRBD1
J gene: TRBJ2-7
V gene: TRBV6-1
CDR3 protein: CASKGQATYEQYF